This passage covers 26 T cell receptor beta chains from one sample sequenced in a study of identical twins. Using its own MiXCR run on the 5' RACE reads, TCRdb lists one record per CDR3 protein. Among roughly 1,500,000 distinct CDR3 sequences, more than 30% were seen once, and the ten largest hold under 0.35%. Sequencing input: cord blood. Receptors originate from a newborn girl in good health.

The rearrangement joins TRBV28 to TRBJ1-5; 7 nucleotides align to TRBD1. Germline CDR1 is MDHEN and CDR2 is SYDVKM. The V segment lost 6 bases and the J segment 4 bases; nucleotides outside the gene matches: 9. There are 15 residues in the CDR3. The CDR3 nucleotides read TGTGCCAGCAGCAAAACAGGGACAGCAAATCAGCCCCAGCATTTT. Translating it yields CASSKTGTANQPQHF.

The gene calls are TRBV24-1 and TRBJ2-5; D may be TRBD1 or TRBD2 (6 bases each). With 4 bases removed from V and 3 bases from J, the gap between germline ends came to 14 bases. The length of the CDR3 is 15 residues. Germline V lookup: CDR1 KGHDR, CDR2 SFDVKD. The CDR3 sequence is CATSDLTGRKETQYF. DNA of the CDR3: TGTGCCACCAGTGACCTAACAGGGAGGAAAGAGACCCAGTACTTC.

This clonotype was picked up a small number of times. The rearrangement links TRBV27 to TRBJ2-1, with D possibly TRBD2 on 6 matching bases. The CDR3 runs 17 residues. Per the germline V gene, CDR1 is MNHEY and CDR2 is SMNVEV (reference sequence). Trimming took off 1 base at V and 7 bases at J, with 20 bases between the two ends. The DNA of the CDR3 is TGTGCCAGCAGTTTATTGGGACTTCCGGGTCTTGCGAATGAGCAGTTCTTC. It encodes CASSLLGLPGLANEQFF.

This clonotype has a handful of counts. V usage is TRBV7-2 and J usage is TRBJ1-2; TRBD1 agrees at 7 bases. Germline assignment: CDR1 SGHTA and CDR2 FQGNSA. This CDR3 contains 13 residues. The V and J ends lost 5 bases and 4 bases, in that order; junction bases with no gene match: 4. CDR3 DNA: TGTGCCAGCAGCACTGACAGGGTCTATGGCTACACCTTC. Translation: CASSTDRVYGYTF. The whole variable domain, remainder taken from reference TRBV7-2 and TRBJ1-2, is GAGVSQSPSNKVTEKGKDVELRCDPISGHTALYWYRQSLGQGLEFLIYFQGNSAPDKSGLPSDRFSAERTGGSVSTLTIQRTQQEDSAVYLCASSTDRVYGYTFGSGTRLTVV.

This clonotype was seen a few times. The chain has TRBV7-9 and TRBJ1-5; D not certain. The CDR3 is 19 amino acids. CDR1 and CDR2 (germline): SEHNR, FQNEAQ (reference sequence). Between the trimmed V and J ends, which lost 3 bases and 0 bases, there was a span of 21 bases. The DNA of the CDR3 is TGTGCCAGCAGCTTCCAAGGTCGCAAGCACGGTAATAGCAATCAGCCCCAGCATTTT. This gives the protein CASSFQGRKHGNSNQPQHF.

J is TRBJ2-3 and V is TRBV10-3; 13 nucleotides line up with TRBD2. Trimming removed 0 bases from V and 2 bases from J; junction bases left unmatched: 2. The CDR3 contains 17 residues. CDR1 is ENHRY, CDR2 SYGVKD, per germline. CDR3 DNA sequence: TGTGCCATCAGTGAGTCTGGGACTAGCGGGGACACAGATACGCAGTATTTT. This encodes CAISESGTSGDTDTQYF.

CDR3 in DNA: TGTGCCAGCAGTTACAACAAGGACAGCTACGAGCAGTACTTC. Its protein product is CASSYNKDSYEQYF. The rearrangement uses TRBV6-6 and TRBJ2-7; tentatively, D is TRBD1 (6 bases). This CDR3 region has 14 residues. The V end was cut by 2 bases, the J end by 3 bases, with 11 bases between. Germline V gene data show CDR1 as MNHNY and CDR2 as SVGAGI (reference sequence).

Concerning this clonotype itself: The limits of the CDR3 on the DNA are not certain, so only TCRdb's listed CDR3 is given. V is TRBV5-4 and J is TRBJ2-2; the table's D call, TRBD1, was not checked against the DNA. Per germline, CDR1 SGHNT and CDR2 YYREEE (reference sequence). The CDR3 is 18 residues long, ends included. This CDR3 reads CASSLDRGEQYFAGELFF.

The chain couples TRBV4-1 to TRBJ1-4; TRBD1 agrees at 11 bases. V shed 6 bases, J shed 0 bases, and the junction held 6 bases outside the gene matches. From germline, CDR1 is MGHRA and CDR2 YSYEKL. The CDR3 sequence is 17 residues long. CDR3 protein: CASSRTGGEPTNEKLFF. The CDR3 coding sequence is TGCGCCAGCAGTCGGACAGGGGGCGAACCAACTAATGAAAAACTGTTTTTT.

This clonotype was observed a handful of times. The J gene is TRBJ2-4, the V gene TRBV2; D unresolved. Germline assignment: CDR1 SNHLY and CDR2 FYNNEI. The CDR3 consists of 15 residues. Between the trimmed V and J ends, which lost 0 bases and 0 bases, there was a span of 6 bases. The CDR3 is CASSEAGLAKNIQYF. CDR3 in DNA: TGTGCCAGCAGTGAAGCGGGTTTAGCCAAAAACATTCAGTACTTC.

This chain's CDR3 is CASSFRGGVSYEQYF. In DNA, the CDR3 is TGTGCCAGCAGCTTCAGGGGGGGAGTCTCCTACGAGCAGTACTTC. The chain links TRBV13 to TRBJ2-7; either TRBD1 or TRBD2 may supply D (7 bases each). Trimming pared 3 bases from V and 0 bases from J, leaving 12 bases between. Germline V gene lookup returns CDR1 PRHDT and CDR2 FYEKMQ (reference sequence). This CDR3 has 15 residues.

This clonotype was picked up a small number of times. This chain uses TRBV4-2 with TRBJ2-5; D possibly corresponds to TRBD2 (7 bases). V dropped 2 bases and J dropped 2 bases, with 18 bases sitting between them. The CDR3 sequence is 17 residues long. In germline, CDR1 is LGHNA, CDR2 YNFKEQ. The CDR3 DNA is TGTGCCAGCAGCCAAAGGGGGGGGACTACCCAACAAGAGACCCAGTACTTC. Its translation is CASSQRGGTTQQETQYF.

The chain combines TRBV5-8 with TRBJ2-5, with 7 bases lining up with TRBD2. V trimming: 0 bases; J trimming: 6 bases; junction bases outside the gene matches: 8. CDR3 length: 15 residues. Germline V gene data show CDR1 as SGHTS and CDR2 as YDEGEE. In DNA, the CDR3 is TGTGCCAGCAGCTTGGGGGTTAGCGGGCTACAGACCCAGTACTTC. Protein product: CASSLGVSGLQTQYF.

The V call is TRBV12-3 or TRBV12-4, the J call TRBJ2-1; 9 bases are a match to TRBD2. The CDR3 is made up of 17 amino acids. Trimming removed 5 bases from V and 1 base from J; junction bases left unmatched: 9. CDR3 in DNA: TGTGCCAGCAGTGGTTTAGGCGGGAGGGATTCCTACAATGAGCAGTTCTTC. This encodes CASSGLGGRDSYNEQFF.

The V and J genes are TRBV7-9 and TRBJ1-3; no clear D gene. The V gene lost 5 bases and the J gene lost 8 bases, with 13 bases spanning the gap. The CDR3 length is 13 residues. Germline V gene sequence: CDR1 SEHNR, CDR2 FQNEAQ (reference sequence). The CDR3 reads CASSGNYGDTIYF. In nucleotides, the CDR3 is TGTGCCAGCAGCGGGAATTATGGTGACACCATATATTTT.

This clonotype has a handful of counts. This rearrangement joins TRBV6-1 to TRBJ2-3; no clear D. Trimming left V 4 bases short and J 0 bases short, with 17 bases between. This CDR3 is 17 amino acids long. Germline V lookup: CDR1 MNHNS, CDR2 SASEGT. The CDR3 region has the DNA TGTGCCAGCAGTGCACAACCGGGTACAGCTAGCACAGATACGCAGTATTTT. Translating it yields CASSAQPGTASTDTQYF.

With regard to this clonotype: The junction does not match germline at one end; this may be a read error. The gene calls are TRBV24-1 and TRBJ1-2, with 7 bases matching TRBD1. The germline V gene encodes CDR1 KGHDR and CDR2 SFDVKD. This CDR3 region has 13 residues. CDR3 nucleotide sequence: TGTGCCGCCAGTGCAGGGGGGGGCTATGGCTACACCTTC. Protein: CAASAGGGYGYTF.

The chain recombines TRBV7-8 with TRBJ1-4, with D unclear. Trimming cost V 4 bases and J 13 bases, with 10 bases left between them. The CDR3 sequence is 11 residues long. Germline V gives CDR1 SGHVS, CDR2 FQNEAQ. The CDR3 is CASSSFGRLFF. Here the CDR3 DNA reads TGTGCCAGCAGCTCCTTTGGGAGACTGTTTTTT.

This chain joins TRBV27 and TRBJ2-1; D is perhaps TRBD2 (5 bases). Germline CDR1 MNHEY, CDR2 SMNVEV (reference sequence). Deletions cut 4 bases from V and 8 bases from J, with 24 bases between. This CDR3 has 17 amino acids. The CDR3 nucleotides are TGTGCCAGCAGTTCGCTTGGCCTACTAGGGTTTCGGTATGAGCAGTTCTTC. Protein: CASSSLGLLGFRYEQFF.

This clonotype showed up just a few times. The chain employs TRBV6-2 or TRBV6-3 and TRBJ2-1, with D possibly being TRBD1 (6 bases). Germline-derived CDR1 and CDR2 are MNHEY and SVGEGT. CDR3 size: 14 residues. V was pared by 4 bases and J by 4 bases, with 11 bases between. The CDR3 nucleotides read TGTGCCAGCAGTTTCTTCGGGACATACAATGAGCAGTTCTTC. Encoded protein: CASSFFGTYNEQFF.

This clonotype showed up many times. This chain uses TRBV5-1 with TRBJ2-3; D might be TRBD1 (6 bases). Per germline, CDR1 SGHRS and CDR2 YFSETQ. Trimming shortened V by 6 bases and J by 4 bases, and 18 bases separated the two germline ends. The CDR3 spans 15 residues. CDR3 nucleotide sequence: TGCGCCAGCACGACAGGTCCCTATCAGGCAGATACGCAGTATTTT. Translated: CASTTGPYQADTQYF.

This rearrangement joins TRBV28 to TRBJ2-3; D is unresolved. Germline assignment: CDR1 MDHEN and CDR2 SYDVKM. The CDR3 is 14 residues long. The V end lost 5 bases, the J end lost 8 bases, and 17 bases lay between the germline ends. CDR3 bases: TGTGCCAGCAGTCCTACGGCCGTCGTATCTACGCAGTATTTT. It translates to CASSPTAVVSTQYF.

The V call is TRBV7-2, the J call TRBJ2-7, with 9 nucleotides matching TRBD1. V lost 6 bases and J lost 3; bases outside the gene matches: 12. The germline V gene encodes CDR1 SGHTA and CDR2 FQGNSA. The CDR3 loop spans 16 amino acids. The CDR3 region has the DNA TGTGCCAGCAGGTCGGACGGGACAGGGCCCCTCTACGAGCAGTACTTC. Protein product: CASRSDGTGPLYEQYF.

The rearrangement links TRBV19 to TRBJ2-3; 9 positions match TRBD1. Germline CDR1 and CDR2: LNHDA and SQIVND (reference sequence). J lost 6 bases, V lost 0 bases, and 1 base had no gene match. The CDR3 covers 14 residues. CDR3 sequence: CASSIDGTGDTQYF. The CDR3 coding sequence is TGTGCCAGTAGTATAGATGGGACAGGGGATACGCAGTATTTT.

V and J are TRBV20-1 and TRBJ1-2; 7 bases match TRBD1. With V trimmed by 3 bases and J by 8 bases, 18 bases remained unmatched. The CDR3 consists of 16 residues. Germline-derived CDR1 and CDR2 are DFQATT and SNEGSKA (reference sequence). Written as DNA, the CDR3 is TGCAGTGCTAGTCATCCATCCGGGACAGCACTACGGGGCTACACCTTC. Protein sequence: CSASHPSGTALRGYTF.

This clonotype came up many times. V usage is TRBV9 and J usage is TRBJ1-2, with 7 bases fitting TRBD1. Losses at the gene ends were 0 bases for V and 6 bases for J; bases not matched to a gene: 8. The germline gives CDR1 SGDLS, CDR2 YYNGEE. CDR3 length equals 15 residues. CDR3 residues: CASSVATGVKDGYTF. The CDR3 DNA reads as TGTGCCAGCAGCGTAGCTACAGGGGTGAAGGATGGCTACACCTTC.